The source of this T cell receptor (beta chain) is a study of blood T cell repertoires in COVID-19. Across the whole study: The United States, Italy and Spain supplied acute and convalescent COVID-19 samples.

The germline V gene encodes CDR1 MNHEY and CDR2 SVGAGI. The CDR3 covers 14 residues. V lost 2 bases, J lost 4 bases, and 11 bases lay in between. Method: immunoSEQ multiplex PCR; TCRdb's copy keeps in-frame clones and lacks some. This sample has 200,000 to 250,000 clones, with approximately 85% found just once. This sequence joins TRBV6-5 and TRBJ1-1, with D perhaps TRBD1 (6 bases). This TCR was sampled from a man in his fifties or sixties who had recovered from COVID-19. Sequencing input: peripheral blood. The CDR3 nucleotides are TGTGCCAGCAGTTACACCAACAGGGTCACTGAAGCTTTCTTT. It specifies CASSYTNRVTEAFF.